The 32 T cell receptor beta chains reported below all come from one sample, sequenced in a study of cytomegalovirus exposure and HLA in healthy donors. Assay: immunoSEQ multiplex PCR; the TCRdb copy retains only in-frame clones and omits some. Here the sample spans some 270,000 clones, 80% to 90% being singletons. The source material was PBMCs. These receptors were obtained from a woman under 30 in good health and CMV-seronegative.

This chain connects TRBV5-1 to TRBJ1-3, with D possibly matching TRBD1 (6 bases). The CDR3 has 15 amino acids. CDR1 and CDR2 from the germline V gene are SGHRS and YFSETQ. Trimming pared 0 bases from V and 4 bases from J, leaving 11 bases between. The CDR3 region has the DNA TGCGCCAGCAGCTTGGAACAGGGTGGGGGAAACACCATATATTTT. Protein: CASSLEQGGGNTIYF. The whole variable domain, filled in from reference TRBV5-1 and TRBJ1-3, reads KAGVTQTPRYLIKTRGQQVTLSCSPISGHRSVSWYQQTPGQGLQFLFEYFSETQRNKGNFPGRFSGRQFSNSRSEMNVSTLELGDSALYLCASSLEQGGGNTIYFGEGSWLTVV.

This chain links TRBV7-9 with TRBJ1-2; 8 nucleotides align to TRBD1. V lost 4 bases and J lost 0; bases outside the gene matches: 10. The CDR3 has 17 amino acids. Germline values: CDR1 SEHNR, CDR2 FQNEAQ (reference sequence). The CDR3 spells CASSSNQGAPANYGYTF. In nucleotides, the CDR3 is TGTGCCAGCAGCTCGAATCAGGGGGCGCCGGCTAACTATGGCTACACCTTC.

This clone appeared a few times. A much larger clone lies one base from this, so it may be a read error. Within the sample, other DNA sequences also encode this same CDR3. The chain joins TRBV6-5 to TRBJ2-7; 10 bases match TRBD1. The CDR3 is 13 amino acids. In germline, CDR1 is MNHEY, CDR2 SVGAGI. Trimming removed 6 bases from V and 5 bases from J; junction bases left unmatched: 4. The chain's CDR3 is CASSRDRGHEQYF. The CDR3 region has the DNA TGTGCCAGCAGCCGGGACAGGGGACACGAGCAGTACTTC.

The chain joins TRBV18 to TRBJ1-1, with 7 positions matching TRBD1. The CDR3 consists of 14 residues. The V and J ends lost 3 bases and 11 bases, in that order; junction bases with no gene match: 12. Germline assignment: CDR1 KGHSH and CDR2 LQKENI. The DNA of the CDR3 is TGTGCCAGCTCACCCGGACAGGTGGTTGTTGAGGCTTTCTTT. Protein: CASSPGQVVVEAFF.

The J gene is TRBJ1-4, the V gene TRBV30; D unclear. The CDR3 is 15 amino acids. Trimming removed 1 base at V and 4 bases at J, with 13 bases between. The germline V gene encodes CDR1 GTSNPN and CDR2 SVGIG (reference sequence). The CDR3: CAWSAPTVGNEKLFF. CDR3 coding DNA: TGTGCCTGGAGTGCCCCTACAGTGGGTAATGAAAAACTGTTTTTT. Variable domain in full (rest from reference TRBV30 and TRBJ1-4): SQTIHQWPATLVQPVGSPLSLECTVEGTSNPNLYWYRQAAGRGLQLLFYSVGIGQISSEVPQNLSASRPQDRQFILSSKKLLLSDSGFYLCAWSAPTVGNEKLFFGSGTQLSVL.

The V and J genes are TRBV5-1 and TRBJ2-7; TRBD1 is a possible D gene (6 bases). Germline V gene data show CDR1 as SGHRS and CDR2 as YFSETQ. The CDR3 spans 15 residues. V was cut by 0 bases and J by 4 bases, with 14 bases left in between. Here the CDR3 reads CASSLEGVPHYEQYF. The CDR3 DNA reads TGCGCCAGCAGCTTGGAGGGGGTCCCACATTACGAGCAGTACTTC.

The chain employs TRBV18 and TRBJ2-1, with 12 bases that match TRBD2. CDR1 is KGHSH, CDR2 LQKENI, per germline. CDR3 size: 13 residues. The junction had 2 bases not matched to a gene; V was cut back by 6 bases and J by 8 bases. The CDR3 bases are TGTGCCAGCTCGCGGACTAGCGGGGATGAGCAGTTCTTC. Amino acid sequence: CASSRTSGDEQFF.

The chain carries TRBV7-9 and TRBJ1-4; D ambiguous. V was clipped by 5 bases and J by 7 bases, with 17 bases between them. Germline values: CDR1 SEHNR, CDR2 FQNEAQ (reference sequence). The CDR3 is 15 amino acids. In nucleotides, the CDR3 is TGTGCCAGCAGCACCCACTCAGGAGAGGGTGAAAAACTGTTTTTT. It encodes CASSTHSGEGEKLFF. Full variable domain (rest looked up from reference TRBV7-9 and TRBJ1-4): DTGVSQNPRHKITKRGQNVTFRCDPISEHNRLYWYRQTLGQGPEFLTYFQNEAQLEKSRLLSDRFSAERPKGSFSTLEIQRTEQGDSAMYLCASSTHSGEGEKLFFGSGTQLSVL.

CDR3 nucleotides: TGTGCCAGCAGCTCGGACAGCTTCAATCAGCCCCAGCATTTT. Translated: CASSSDSFNQPQHF. This rearrangement joins TRBV7-2 to TRBJ1-5, with a possible D match to TRBD1 (6 bases). The CDR3 is 14 residues long. V lost 4 bases and J 3 bases, leaving 10 bases between the germline ends. Germline lookup yields CDR1 SGHTA and CDR2 FQGNSA.

This chain links TRBV30 with TRBJ1-1; TRBD1 is a possible D gene (5 bases). CDR1 is GTSNPN, CDR2 SVGIG, per germline (reference sequence). Trimming pared 5 bases from V and 6 bases from J, leaving 16 bases between. The CDR3 contains 13 residues. The chain's CDR3 is CAWSRRGGAEAFF. CDR3 in DNA: TGTGCCTGGTCCCGACGGGGGGGGGCTGAAGCTTTCTTT.

The chain carries TRBV18 and TRBJ2-1, with D unclear. Trimming left V 2 bases short and J 2 bases short, with 7 bases between. The CDR3 is made up of 14 amino acids. CDR1 KGHSH and CDR2 LQKENI come from the germline V gene. The CDR3 loop is CASSPARTYNEQFF. In nucleotides, the CDR3 is TGTGCCAGCTCACCAGCCAGGACCTACAATGAGCAGTTCTTC.

This chain links TRBV6-1 with TRBJ1-5, with D possibly being TRBD1 (6 bases). The V end was cut by 2 bases, the J end by 1 base, with 9 bases between. Germline values: CDR1 MNHNS, CDR2 SASEGT. The CDR3 covers 15 residues. CDR3 DNA sequence: TGTGCCAGCAGTGAAAGTGGGACAAGCAATCAGCCCCAGCATTTT. The encoded protein is CASSESGTSNQPQHF.

This chain connects TRBV6-5 to TRBJ2-1; 9 bases agree with TRBD2. In germline, CDR1 is MNHEY, CDR2 SVGAGI. Unmatched junction bases numbered 7, after V lost 6 bases and J lost 7 bases. This CDR3 has 14 amino acids. The CDR3 DNA follows: TGTGCCAGCAGGGTAGCGGGAGCGAATAATGAGCAGTTCTTC. Residues: CASRVAGANNEQFF.

This chain connects TRBV4-2 to TRBJ1-1; D possibly corresponds to TRBD1 (5 bases). The CDR3 sequence is 13 residues long. V was clipped by 1 base and J by 6 bases, with 9 bases between them. From germline, CDR1 is LGHNA and CDR2 YNFKEQ. In DNA, the CDR3 is TGTGCCAGCAGCCAAGTGCGCAGGGCTGAAGCTTTCTTT. This encodes CASSQVRRAEAFF.

The rearrangement uses TRBV6-5 and TRBJ1-5; D possibly corresponds to TRBD1 (6 bases). Trimming removed 6 bases at V and 5 bases at J, with 14 bases between. Germline V gene data show CDR1 as MNHEY and CDR2 as SVGAGI. The CDR3 sequence is 14 residues long. In DNA form, the CDR3 reads TGTGCCAGCAGCCCTGGGACACGCGATCAGCCCCAGCATTTT. Its translation is CASSPGTRDQPQHF.

The chain is built from TRBV28 and TRBJ2-7; 7 positions agree with TRBD1. Germline V gene sequence: CDR1 MDHEN, CDR2 SYDVKM. CDR3 length equals 13 residues. J lost 2 bases, V lost 7 bases, and 5 bases had no gene match. For the CDR3, the DNA is TGTGCCAGCATTCACAGGGGCGCCTACGAGCAGTACTTC. It specifies CASIHRGAYEQYF.

The V call is TRBV11-2, the J call TRBJ1-1, with D perhaps TRBD1 (6 bases). The CDR3 is 14 residues long. The V and J ends lost 2 bases and 6 bases respectively, with 13 bases between them. Germline lookup yields CDR1 SGHAT and CDR2 FQNNGV. This CDR3 is CASSLSPTGSEAFF. CDR3 nucleotide sequence: TGTGCCAGCAGCTTATCTCCTACAGGGTCTGAAGCTTTCTTT.

V usage is TRBV27 and J usage is TRBJ1-2; 10 nucleotides align to TRBD1. CDR1 is MNHEY, CDR2 SMNVEV, per germline (reference sequence). This CDR3 contains 12 residues. After removal of 6 bases from V and 8 bases from J, the junction contained 3 bases not matched to a gene. CDR3 DNA: TGTGCCAGCAGGGGGACAGGGGAAGGCTACACCTTC. Translation: CASRGTGEGYTF.

This chain joins TRBV27 and TRBJ1-5; D remains unclear. The CDR3 has 13 amino acids. CDR1 and CDR2 (germline): MNHEY, SMNVEV (reference sequence). V was shortened by 6 bases and J by 6 bases, with 12 bases between the two germline ends. The CDR3 nucleotides read TGTGCCAGCAGCCGCATGCGGGGTCAGCCCCAGCATTTT. As protein: CASSRMRGQPQHF.

The chain links TRBV6-5 to TRBJ1-2; D possibly corresponds to TRBD1 (5 bases). V dropped 1 base and J dropped 6 bases, with 6 bases sitting between them. The CDR3 runs 12 residues. Per the germline V gene, CDR1 is MNHEY and CDR2 is SVGAGI. CDR3 sequence: CASSYWGDGYTF. Here the CDR3 DNA reads TGTGCCAGCAGTTACTGGGGGGATGGCTACACCTTC.

The chain couples TRBV5-4 to TRBJ2-1; 7 nucleotides match TRBD2. Germline lookup yields CDR1 SGHNT and CDR2 YYREEE (reference sequence). CDR3 size: 14 residues. J lost 8 bases, V lost 5 bases, and 10 bases had no gene match. The CDR3 sequence is CASSYGLVGYEQFF. DNA for the CDR3: TGTGCCAGCAGTTATGGACTAGTAGGATATGAGCAGTTCTTC.

The chain has TRBV6-5 and TRBJ1-5, with D possibly TRBD1 on 5 matching bases. CDR1 MNHEY and CDR2 SVGAGI come from the germline V gene. Trimming shortened V by 5 bases and J by 0 bases, and 11 bases separated the two germline ends. The CDR3 runs to 15 residues. Here the CDR3 reads CASSGAGYSNQPQHF. As DNA, the CDR3 is TGTGCCAGCAGTGGGGCAGGGTATAGCAATCAGCCCCAGCATTTT.

This clone appeared once. This chain joins TRBV11-1 and TRBJ1-2; a weak D match, TRBD1 (5 bases). CDR3 length: 11 amino acids. Germline CDR1 is SGHAT and CDR2 is FQDESV (reference sequence). Trimming left V 5 bases short and J 13 bases short, with 14 bases between. CDR3 sequence: CASSRGAFSTF. The CDR3 DNA reads as TGTGCCAGCAGCCGCGGGGCGTTTTCCACCTTC.

The chain uses TRBV9 and TRBJ2-5, with 12 bases that match TRBD1. The length of the CDR3 is 17 residues. Trimming at V came to 4 bases and at J to 5 bases, leaving 12 bases not matched to a gene. Germline V CDR1 and CDR2: SGDLS, YYNGEE. In DNA, the CDR3 is TGTGCCAGCAGCACCCCCCCTCGGGACAGGGGGCGTGAGACCCAGTACTTC. This gives the protein CASSTPPRDRGRETQYF.

This sequence joins TRBV28 and TRBJ1-5; TRBD1 is a possible D gene (6 bases). In germline, CDR1 is MDHEN, CDR2 SYDVKM. The length of the CDR3 is 16 residues. Trimming removed 5 bases from V and 2 bases from J, with 16 bases in between. CDR3 region: CASSGAGARGNQPQHF. The CDR3 region has the DNA TGTGCCAGCAGTGGTGCAGGGGCGCGTGGCAATCAGCCCCAGCATTTT.

This chain connects TRBV7-2 to TRBJ2-1; 13 bases map to TRBD2. The CDR3 covers 16 residues. V was pared by 5 bases and J by 5 bases, with 6 bases of the junction left unmatched. Germline V lookup: CDR1 SGHTA, CDR2 FQGNSA. The DNA for the CDR3 is TGTGCCAGCAGCGCCCGACTAGCGGGGGGCAACAATGAGCAGTTCTTC. It specifies CASSARLAGGNNEQFF.

V and J are TRBV29-1 and TRBJ1-5, with 7 bases aligning to TRBD1. Germline CDR1 is SQVTM and CDR2 is ANQGSEA. The CDR3 runs to 12 residues. With V trimmed by 5 bases and J by 5 bases, 3 bases remained unmatched. CDR3 amino acids: CSVSQGDQPQHF. The CDR3 coding sequence is TGCAGCGTTTCGCAGGGGGATCAGCCCCAGCATTTT.

The rearrangement uses TRBV7-9 and TRBJ1-2, with no clear D. Looked up from germline, CDR1 is SEHNR and CDR2 is FQNEAQ (reference sequence). V lost 3 bases to trimming and J lost 3 bases, with 8 bases between them. The CDR3 has 13 residues. CDR3 protein: CASSFATDYGYTF. The CDR3 coding sequence is TGTGCCAGCAGCTTTGCTACGGACTATGGCTACACCTTC.

This clone was recorded once. V and J are TRBV5-1 and TRBJ2-2, with 8 bases identical to TRBD1. The germline gives CDR1 SGHRS, CDR2 YFSETQ. V was pared by 2 bases and J by 2 bases, with 2 bases of the junction left unmatched. The CDR3 totals 15 residues. CDR3 nucleotide sequence: TGCGCCAGCAGCTTTGCAGGGGGCAACACCGGGGAGCTGTTTTTT. Translated: CASSFAGGNTGELFF.

V usage is TRBV5-6 and J usage is TRBJ2-7; 9 positions match TRBD1. The CDR3 totals 16 residues. Germline CDR1 and CDR2: SGHDT and YYEEEE. Trimming cost V 5 bases and J 3 bases; bases outside gene matches: 12. CDR3 DNA sequence: TGTGCCAGCAGTTACTACCGGGACAGGGCGATCTACGAGCAGTACTTC. Its protein is CASSYYRDRAIYEQYF. The full variable domain, with the rest looked up from reference TRBV5-6 and TRBJ2-7, is DAGVTQSPTHLIKTRGQQVTLRCSPKSGHDTVSWYQQALGQGPQFIFQYYEEEERQRGNFPDRFSGHQFPNYSSELNVNALLLGDSALYLCASSYYRDRAIYEQYFGPGTRLTVT.

This chain uses TRBV25-1 with TRBJ1-1; D remains ambiguous. The V gene lost 3 bases and the J gene lost 9 bases, with 14 bases spanning the gap. The CDR3 is made up of 13 amino acids. From germline, CDR1 is MGHDK and CDR2 SYGVNS. CDR3 nucleotides: TGTGCCAGCAGTGACCTCGGGAACAGAAAAGCTTTCTTT. Its protein is CASSDLGNRKAFF.

This rearrangement joins TRBV28 to TRBJ2-7; D perhaps matches TRBD2 (6 bases). The CDR3 is 13 amino acids. Germline V gene lookup returns CDR1 MDHEN and CDR2 SYDVKM. V shed 4 bases and J shed 7 bases, with 14 bases lying between them. The CDR3 sequence: CASSSGGTREQYF. The CDR3, as DNA: TGTGCCAGCAGTTCCGGGGGAACGAGGGAGCAGTACTTC.